One sample yielded the 25 T cell receptor beta chains listed below, sequenced in a study of cytomegalovirus exposure and HLA in healthy donors (TCRdb year 2017). Library preparation used the immunoSEQ multiplex PCR assay. As stored in TCRdb, this immuneACCESS dataset retains in-frame rearrangements with V and J assigned. A fraction of the clones does not appear; measured against another copy, unresolved V genes explain less than half of the discrepancy, and the remainder lacks a known reason. Within this sample are fewer than 400,000 clones, with roughly 88% of them counted one time only. The ten largest clones represent about 0.8% of the sample. Material for sequencing was PBMCs. Every receptor here comes from a woman under 30 in good health and CMV-seronegative.

This clone was picked up one time. The chain combines TRBV4-3 with TRBJ1-2; D is perhaps TRBD1 (6 bases). The germline V gene encodes CDR1 LGHNA and CDR2 YSLEER. Trimming took 0 bases from V and 5 from J, leaving 7 bases between them. The CDR3 extends over 13 amino acids. The CDR3 sequence is CASSQEDRYGYTF. CDR3 bases: TGCGCCAGCAGCCAAGAGGACAGATATGGCTACACCTTC.

The chain links TRBV2 to TRBJ2-1; D is uncertain. Germline V lookup: CDR1 SNHLY, CDR2 FYNNEI. Deletions cut 6 bases from V and 6 bases from J, with 15 bases between. This CDR3 is 14 amino acids long. The CDR3 nucleotides read TGTGCCAGCAGCGTTCAAAGCTTCCCCAATGAGCAGTTCTTC. Its protein product is CASSVQSFPNEQFF.

This clone was counted a few times. The rearrangement uses TRBV6-5 and TRBJ2-2; D is ambiguous. The CDR3 totals 11 residues. Germline V gene data show CDR1 as MNHEY and CDR2 as SVGAGI. Trimming pared 6 bases from V and 5 bases from J, leaving 4 bases between. As DNA, the CDR3 is TGTGCCAGCAGGTCTACCGGGGAGCTGTTTTTT. As protein: CASRSTGELFF.

This clone came up once. J is TRBJ1-1 and V is TRBV6-6; no clear D gene. CDR1 is MNHNY, CDR2 SVGAGI, per germline (reference sequence). Trimming took 6 bases from V and 5 from J, leaving 10 bases between them. The CDR3 contains 12 residues. The CDR3 loop is CASSTWETEAFF. The CDR3, as DNA: TGTGCCAGCAGCACGTGGGAGACTGAAGCTTTCTTT.

This chain uses TRBV6-5 with TRBJ2-3; 9 bases agree with TRBD1. V lost 10 bases and J lost 3; bases outside the gene matches: 8. Germline values: CDR1 MNHEY, CDR2 SVGAGI. CDR3 size: 14 residues. In DNA, the CDR3 is TGTGCCACCGTAGACAGGGGGAGAACAGATACGCAGTATTTT. It codes for CATVDRGRTDTQYF.

This chain joins TRBV7-7 and TRBJ2-7; 9 bases map to TRBD2. CDR3 size: 14 residues. In germline, CDR1 is SSHAT, CDR2 FNYEAQ (reference sequence). The ends lost 6 bases at V and 7 bases at J; junction bases unmatched: 10. The CDR3 sequence is CASSLSGGLGEQYF. DNA for the CDR3: TGTGCCAGCAGTCTTAGCGGGGGCCTGGGTGAGCAGTACTTC.

The chain recombines TRBV5-4 with TRBJ1-2; 9 bases map to TRBD1. V shed 4 bases and J 8 bases; nucleotides not matched to a gene: 9. Germline lookup yields CDR1 SGHNT and CDR2 YYREEE (reference sequence). The CDR3 contains 14 residues. The DNA of the CDR3 is TGTGCCAGCAGCCCCCCCGGGACAGGGTTCGGCTACACCTTC. This gives the protein CASSPPGTGFGYTF.

The V and J genes are TRBV15 and TRBJ2-1, with 10 bases identical to TRBD1. The CDR3 contains 17 residues. Germline V gene data show CDR1 as LNHNV and CDR2 as YYDKDF (reference sequence). After removal of 0 bases from V and 7 bases from J, the junction contained 9 bases not matched to a gene. CDR3 nucleotides: TGTGCCACCAGCAGAGAGTCGGCGGGACAGGGGTCAAATGAGCAGTTCTTC. Its translation: CATSRESAGQGSNEQFF.

This clone was seen more than once but under ten times. Here the CDR3 DNA reads TGCAGCGCTGGGACTAGTACCTTGGATACGCAGTATTTT. The encoded protein is CSAGTSTLDTQYF. The gene calls are TRBV29-1 and TRBJ2-3, with 8 nucleotides matching TRBD2. From germline, CDR1 is SQVTM and CDR2 ANQGSEA. V shed 7 bases, J shed 6 bases, and the junction held 9 bases outside the gene matches. There are 13 residues in the CDR3.

The chain carries TRBV7-6 and TRBJ2-1; 13 bases are a match to TRBD2. The V segment lost 1 base and the J segment 10 bases; nucleotides outside the gene matches: 1. This CDR3 comprises 14 residues. The germline gives CDR1 SGHVS, CDR2 FNYEAQ. The CDR3 is CASSLETSGREQFF. The CDR3 bases are TGTGCCAGCAGCTTAGAGACTAGCGGGAGGGAGCAGTTCTTC.

The CDR3 DNA sequence: TGCGCCAGCAGCCAAGTTATTGTCAGCGGCGACTCCTACGAGCAGTACTTC. It translates to CASSQVIVSGDSYEQYF. The rearrangement uses TRBV4-1 and TRBJ2-7; tentatively, D is TRBD2 (5 bases). Trimming stripped 1 base from V and 0 bases from J, with 16 bases between. The CDR3 is 17 amino acids. Germline assignment: CDR1 MGHRA and CDR2 YSYEKL.

CDR3 loop: CASSQQTGGFTEAFF. The CDR3 nucleotides are TGTGCCAGTAGTCAACAAACAGGGGGCTTCACTGAAGCTTTCTTT. The chain carries TRBV19 and TRBJ1-1, with 9 bases identical to TRBD1. The trim removed 5 bases at V and 4 bases at J, leaving 8 bases unmatched. This CDR3 has 15 residues. CDR1 and CDR2 (germline): LNHDA, SQIVND (reference sequence).

This chain links TRBV4-1 with TRBJ2-7; 8 nucleotides agree with TRBD2. CDR1 is MGHRA, CDR2 YSYEKL, per germline. The CDR3 runs to 16 residues. V trimming: 0 bases; J trimming: 3 bases; junction bases outside the gene matches: 7. CDR3 protein: CASSQDWSSGFYEQYF. For the CDR3, the DNA is TGCGCCAGCAGCCAAGATTGGTCTAGCGGGTTCTACGAGCAGTACTTC.

This clone was seen more than once but under ten times. This chain joins TRBV6-6 and TRBJ1-1; no definite D call. Trimming cost V 5 bases and J 1 base, with 2 bases left between them. Germline-derived CDR1 and CDR2 are MNHNY and SVGAGI (reference sequence). This CDR3 comprises 11 residues. Written as DNA, the CDR3 is TGTGCCAGCAGTCGGAACACTGAAGCTTTCTTT. It yields the protein CASSRNTEAFF.

The chain recombines TRBV2 with TRBJ1-1, with 11 bases aligning to TRBD1. The germline V gene has CDR1 SNHLY and CDR2 FYNNEI. V shed 11 bases and J 8 bases; nucleotides not matched to a gene: 10. The CDR3 is made up of 13 amino acids. The chain's CDR3 is CAGRDRGNAEAFF. The CDR3 DNA reads TGTGCCGGCCGGGACAGGGGGAATGCGGAAGCTTTCTTT.

CDR3 bases: TGTGCCAGCACCGAAGCGGGACTAGCGAATGGCGGGGAGCTGTTTTTT. This sequence encodes CASTEAGLANGGELFF. V and J are TRBV13 and TRBJ2-2; 10 bases fit TRBD2. Germline CDR1 is PRHDT and CDR2 is FYEKMQ (reference sequence). CDR3 length: 16 amino acids. The ends lost 7 bases at V and 7 bases at J; junction bases unmatched: 12.

V is TRBV6-6 and J is TRBJ2-7, with D tentatively TRBD2 (5 bases). Germline values: CDR1 MNHNY, CDR2 SVGAGI (reference sequence). The CDR3 extends over 14 amino acids. V lost 0 bases, J lost 3 bases, and 9 bases lay in between. The CDR3 DNA follows: TGTGCCAGCAGTTACTCCCCGGGGTACTACGAGCAGTACTTC. As protein: CASSYSPGYYEQYF.

The rearrangement joins TRBV29-1 to TRBJ2-7, with a tentative D call TRBD2 (6 bases). Per the germline V gene, CDR1 is SQVTM and CDR2 is ANQGSEA. CDR3 length equals 14 residues. Trimming shortened V by 6 bases and J by 9 bases, and 24 bases separated the two germline ends. The CDR3 spells CSVAGGRDVTRQYF. CDR3 coding DNA: TGCAGCGTGGCAGGAGGGAGAGACGTTACGAGGCAGTACTTC.

The J gene is TRBJ2-3, the V gene TRBV15, with TRBD1 identical over 9 bases. CDR1 is LNHNV, CDR2 YYDKDF, per germline (reference sequence). There are 17 residues in the CDR3. The junction had 8 bases not matched to a gene; V was cut back by 3 bases and J by 1 base. The CDR3: CATSRRTGAVGTDTQYF. In DNA, the CDR3 is TGTGCCACCAGCAGGAGGACAGGGGCGGTTGGCACAGATACGCAGTATTTT. Complete variable domain (other parts from reference TRBV15 and TRBJ2-3): DAMVIQNPRYQVTQFGKPVTLSCSQTLNHNVMYWYQQKSSQAPKLLFHYYDKDFNNEADTPDNFQSRRPNTSFCFLDIRSPGLGDTAMYLCATSRRTGAVGTDTQYFGPGTRLTVL.

The chain has TRBV2 and TRBJ1-5, with D perhaps matching TRBD1 (5 bases). Trimming cost V 3 bases and J 1 base, with 10 bases left between them. This CDR3 has 15 amino acids. Germline CDR1 SNHLY, CDR2 FYNNEI. This CDR3 reads CASSDRSGSNQPQHF. For the CDR3, the DNA is TGTGCCAGCAGTGATCGGTCAGGGAGCAATCAGCCCCAGCATTTT.

The chain couples TRBV28 to TRBJ1-5; unclear D gene. Trimming took off 2 bases at V and 6 bases at J, with 11 bases between the two ends. The CDR3 sequence is 14 residues long. In germline, CDR1 is MDHEN, CDR2 SYDVKM. This CDR3 is CASSLRLGAQPQHF. CDR3 bases: TGTGCCAGCAGTTTAAGGTTGGGAGCTCAGCCCCAGCATTTT.

V usage is TRBV7-2 and J usage is TRBJ1-2; perhaps TRBD1 as D (6 bases). Trimming stripped 5 bases from V and 7 bases from J, with 20 bases between. This CDR3 is 15 amino acids long. Germline loops: CDR1 SGHTA, CDR2 FQGNSA. The CDR3 sequence is CASSVRDTGPGGYTF. Here the CDR3 DNA reads TGTGCCAGCAGCGTCCGGGACACTGGACCTGGTGGCTACACCTTC.

This clone was seen just once. The chain carries TRBV27 and TRBJ1-4; D is perhaps TRBD1 (5 bases). Trimming cost V 6 bases and J 3 bases, with 14 bases left between them. This CDR3 region has 15 residues. Germline V CDR1 and CDR2: MNHEY, SMNVEV (reference sequence). CDR3 loop: CASSRNGRANEKLFF. CDR3 nucleotides: TGTGCCAGCAGCCGAAATGGCAGGGCTAATGAAAAACTGTTTTTT.

The chain recombines TRBV6-6 with TRBJ1-5, with 7 positions matching TRBD1. Germline CDR1 and CDR2: MNHNY and SVGAGI (reference sequence). The CDR3 consists of 16 residues. Losses at the gene ends were 2 bases for V and 7 bases for J; bases not matched to a gene: 11. For the CDR3, the DNA is TGTGCCAGCAGTTACAACTCCGGGACAGTCAGGCAGCCCCAGCATTTT. Its translation is CASSYNSGTVRQPQHF.

Note on this clone: A junction boundary mismatches the germline segment, possibly from a read error. This sequence joins TRBV6-1 and TRBJ2-7, with TRBD1 matching over 9 bases. The germline CDR1 and CDR2 sequences are MNHNS and SASEGT. The CDR3 runs to 14 residues. The CDR3 sequence is CASSDSPGQGARNF. CDR3 sequence (DNA): TGTGCCAGCAGTGACTCCCCGGGACAGGGAGCTAGGAACTTC.